The next 28 T cell receptor beta chains were all read from a single sample in a study of PD-L1 blockade in urothelial cancer. Repertoires were generated with immunoSEQ multiplex PCR, while TCRdb's copy carries only in-frame clones and drops some. The sample carries more than 75,000 clones, around nine tenths recorded once. The source material was PBMCs, sampled around atezolizumab (anti-PD-L1) treatment. The source of these receptors is a man aged 60 to 75 with urothelial cancer.

The gene calls are TRBV7-2 and TRBJ2-3; 7 bases are a match to TRBD1. The V gene end was trimmed by 4 bases and the J gene end by 1 base; junction bases not matched to a gene: 2. CDR1 and CDR2 (germline): SGHTA, FQGNSA. The CDR3 runs to 14 residues. The CDR3 coding sequence is TGTGCCAGCAGCTCAGGACAGGGCACAGATACGCAGTATTTT. Translating it yields CASSSGQGTDTQYF.

V usage is TRBV5-1 and J usage is TRBJ1-6; 7 nucleotides align to TRBD1. CDR1 and CDR2 (germline): SGHRS, YFSETQ. V trimming: 2 bases; J trimming: 9 bases; junction bases outside the gene matches: 5. The CDR3 contains 14 residues. The CDR3 here is CASSLGTALSPLHF. Here the CDR3 DNA reads TGCGCCAGCAGCTTAGGGACAGCCCTTTCACCCCTCCACTTT.

This chain uses TRBV27 with TRBJ1-1; TRBD1 matches at 8 bases. The germline V gene encodes CDR1 MNHEY and CDR2 SMNVEV (reference sequence). This CDR3 has 15 amino acids. Germline trimming cut 3 bases from V and 4 bases from J; bases unmatched to any gene: 7. The CDR3 is CASSFSGQGSTEAFF. The CDR3 DNA reads as TGTGCCAGCAGTTTCTCCGGACAGGGCTCCACTGAAGCTTTCTTT.

This chain links TRBV9 with TRBJ2-2; possibly TRBD2 for D (6 bases). Germline assignment: CDR1 SGDLS and CDR2 YYNGEE. V dropped 0 bases and J dropped 2 bases, with 8 bases sitting between them. CDR3 size: 15 residues. The CDR3 is CASSVGGTNTGELFF. The CDR3 DNA reads as TGTGCCAGCAGCGTAGGGGGGACTAACACCGGGGAGCTGTTTTTT.

This clone was picked up a small number of times. This sequence joins TRBV13 and TRBJ2-4, with D maybe TRBD2 (6 bases). Germline V gene sequence: CDR1 PRHDT, CDR2 FYEKMQ (reference sequence). V dropped 6 bases and J dropped 4 bases, with 16 bases sitting between them. This CDR3 has 15 residues. CDR3 region: CASSTRLGRKNIQYF. CDR3 nucleotides: TGTGCCAGCAGTACCCGGCTAGGGAGGAAAAACATTCAGTACTTC.

This rearrangement joins TRBV9 to TRBJ2-3; 7 bases align to TRBD1. Germline CDR1 reads SGDLS; CDR2 reads YYNGEE. This CDR3 comprises 18 residues. V was clipped by 0 bases and J by 0 bases; unmatched bases: 10. The CDR3 sequence is CASSVATGVAYSTDTQYF. The DNA for the CDR3 is TGTGCCAGCAGCGTAGCTACAGGGGTGGCTTATAGCACAGATACGCAGTATTTT.

The rearrangement joins TRBV7-9 to TRBJ2-3; 10 bases agree with TRBD1. The CDR3 covers 15 residues. Germline V CDR1 and CDR2: SEHNR, FQNEAQ (reference sequence). With V trimmed by 6 bases and J by 3 bases, 6 bases remained unmatched. Written as DNA, the CDR3 is TGTGCCAGCAGACTACCGGGACAGGGGACAGATACGCAGTATTTT. Translation gives CASRLPGQGTDTQYF.

J is TRBJ1-4 and V is TRBV27; 7 nucleotides match TRBD1. CDR1 and CDR2 from the germline V gene are MNHEY and SMNVEV (reference sequence). This CDR3 is built from 15 residues. V shed 5 bases, J shed 7 bases, and the junction held 10 bases outside the gene matches. CDR3 nucleotide sequence: TGTGCCAGCAGTACCACGACAGGGATGAGTGAAAAACTGTTTTTT. This translates into CASSTTTGMSEKLFF. The complete variable domain, with remaining parts taken from reference TRBV27 and TRBJ1-4, reads EAQVTQNPRYLITVTGKKLTVTCSQNMNHEYMSWYRQDPGLGLRQIYYSMNVEVTDKGDVPEGYKVSRKEKRNFPLILESPSPNQTSLYFCASSTTTGMSEKLFFGSGTQLSVL.

The chain is built from TRBV7-2 and TRBJ2-3; the match to TRBD2 covers 12 bases. Trimming cost V 5 bases and J 4 bases; bases outside gene matches: 10. The CDR3 is made up of 17 amino acids. The germline V gene has CDR1 SGHTA and CDR2 FQGNSA. CDR3 DNA sequence: TGTGCCAGCAGCGCGAGGACTAGCGGGATAGGGCCAGATACGCAGTATTTT. Residues: CASSARTSGIGPDTQYF.

This clone was observed a single time. The V call is TRBV19, the J call TRBJ2-1, with a weak D call TRBD2 (5 bases). Germline V gene data show CDR1 as LNHDA and CDR2 as SQIVND (reference sequence). The CDR3 is 17 amino acids. V lost 2 bases, J lost 0 bases, and 14 bases lay in between. The CDR3 nucleotides are TGTGCCAGTAGTATATCCTTAGCGCAACGCTCCTACAATGAGCAGTTCTTC. Its protein product is CASSISLAQRSYNEQFF.

The chain uses TRBV6-5 and TRBJ1-1; D remains unclear. Per the germline V gene, CDR1 is MNHEY and CDR2 is SVGAGI. The CDR3 length is 13 residues. Trimming took off 4 bases at V and 1 base at J, with 7 bases between the two ends. The CDR3 is CASSLQPNTEAFF. CDR3 DNA: TGTGCCAGCAGTTTACAGCCGAACACTGAAGCTTTCTTT.

This clone was detected once. The same CDR3 also results from other DNA sequences found in this sample. The chain couples TRBV5-4 to TRBJ2-5, with a possible D match to TRBD1 (6 bases). CDR1 is SGHNT and CDR2 is YYREEE in the germline V gene (reference sequence). The CDR3 runs to 13 residues. V lost 2 bases and J 5 bases, leaving 10 bases between the germline ends. The CDR3 nucleotides are TGTGCCAGCAGCTTCAGGGGAGCGGAGACCCAGTACTTC. It codes for CASSFRGAETQYF. The full variable domain, rest sourced from reference TRBV5-4 and TRBJ2-5, is ETGVTQSPTHLIKTRGQQVTLRCSSQSGHNTVSWYQQALGQGPQFIFQYYREEENGRGNFPPRFSGLQFPNYSSELNVNALELDDSALYLCASSFRGAETQYFGPGTRLLVL.

V gene TRBV5-4 combines with J gene TRBJ2-4; 9 bases agree with TRBD2. This CDR3 has 18 amino acids. V shed 0 bases and J 0 bases; nucleotides not matched to a gene: 7. Germline values: CDR1 SGHNT, CDR2 YYREEE (reference sequence). CDR3 DNA sequence: TGTGCCAGCAGCTTGGAGGGCGGGAGGGCGTCAGCCAAAAACATTCAGTACTTC. Encoded protein: CASSLEGGRASAKNIQYF.

The rearrangement links TRBV5-4 to TRBJ1-2, with unresolved D. Germline-derived CDR1 and CDR2 are SGHNT and YYREEE (reference sequence). Trimming took 0 bases from V and 7 from J, leaving 7 bases between them. CDR3 length equals 12 residues. This CDR3 reads CASSLGDSGYTF. The CDR3 DNA follows: TGTGCCAGCAGCTTGGGCGATTCTGGCTACACCTTC.

This clone occurred once. The rearrangement links TRBV19 to TRBJ1-2; the D gene is possibly TRBD1 (5 bases). Between the trimmed V and J ends, which lost 6 bases and 7 bases, there was a span of 15 bases. This CDR3 spans 13 amino acids. The germline CDR1 and CDR2 sequences are LNHDA and SQIVND (reference sequence). In DNA form, the CDR3 reads TGTGCCAGTAGAATTGGGGGGTCCTCTGGCTACACCTTC. Protein sequence: CASRIGGSSGYTF.

This clone was seen only a few times. The chain has TRBV13 and TRBJ2-1; a possible D gene is TRBD2 (6 bases). V was pared by 5 bases and J by 6 bases, with 11 bases between. CDR1 and CDR2 (germline): PRHDT, FYEKMQ (reference sequence). The CDR3 consists of 13 residues. CDR3 bases: TGTGCCAGCAGCGCGGGGACCGTCAATGAGCAGTTCTTC. It translates to CASSAGTVNEQFF.

The rearrangement uses TRBV11-3 and TRBJ2-1, with 11 nucleotides matching TRBD2. The CDR3 runs 16 residues. CDR1 and CDR2 (germline): SGHNT, YENEEA. The ends lost 5 bases at V and 6 bases at J; junction bases unmatched: 9. The chain's CDR3 is CASSLRGLAGGNEQFF. As DNA, the CDR3 is TGTGCCAGCAGCCTCAGGGGGCTAGCGGGAGGCAATGAGCAGTTCTTC.

This chain connects TRBV7-2 to TRBJ2-2; D might be TRBD2 (7 bases). Trimming took 2 bases from V and 5 from J, leaving 12 bases between them. CDR3 length: 15 residues. Germline assignment: CDR1 SGHTA and CDR2 FQGNSA. CDR3 region: CASSLSGGTTGELFF. Written as DNA, the CDR3 is TGTGCCAGCAGCTTATCGGGGGGCACTACCGGGGAGCTGTTTTTT.

The V call is TRBV10-2, the J call TRBJ2-7, with no clear D. The germline V gene encodes CDR1 WSHSY and CDR2 SAAADI. CDR3 length: 11 residues. The V end lost 5 bases, the J end lost 4 bases, and 6 bases lay between the germline ends. This chain's CDR3 is CASSIQYEQYF. The CDR3 DNA is TGCGCCAGCAGTATCCAGTACGAGCAGTACTTC.

J is TRBJ2-1 and V is TRBV5-1; 12 nucleotides match TRBD1. The germline V gene encodes CDR1 SGHRS and CDR2 YFSETQ. The CDR3 has 17 amino acids. Trimming took 4 bases from V and 7 from J; bases not matched to a gene: 12. As DNA, the CDR3 is TGCGCCAGCAGCCCGGGTGGGACAGGGGGCGCGGGAAATGAGCAGTTCTTC. Protein product: CASSPGGTGGAGNEQFF.

The chain couples TRBV5-8 to TRBJ1-1, with a weak D call TRBD1 (5 bases). This CDR3 region has 15 residues. Trimming cost V 0 bases and J 0 bases, with 9 bases left between them. Per germline, CDR1 SGHTS and CDR2 YDEGEE. In DNA form, the CDR3 reads TGTGCCAGCAGCTTGGCCCAGGGCCTGAACACTGAAGCTTTCTTT. This codes for CASSLAQGLNTEAFF.

V usage is TRBV7-6 and J usage is TRBJ2-7, with 7 bases that match TRBD2. CDR1 is SGHVS and CDR2 is FNYEAQ in the germline V gene. The CDR3 covers 16 residues. The V and J ends lost 7 bases and 4 bases, in that order; junction bases with no gene match: 16. This chain's CDR3 is CASTLRDGREKYEQYF. CDR3 bases: TGTGCCAGCACCCTTCGGGACGGGCGGGAGAAGTACGAGCAGTACTTC.

The chain employs TRBV28 and TRBJ2-2; the match to TRBD2 covers 8 bases. Germline V gene lookup returns CDR1 MDHEN and CDR2 SYDVKM. V was clipped by 3 bases and J by 4 bases; unmatched bases: 7. CDR3 length equals 16 residues. Here the CDR3 DNA reads TGTGCCAGCAGTTTCTCGGGGCGGGGGGTCACCGGGGAGCTGTTTTTT. It specifies CASSFSGRGVTGELFF.

This clone has a single count. The chain uses TRBV5-4 and TRBJ2-3; no reliable D call. Deletions cut 9 bases from V and 2 bases from J, with 16 bases between. The germline V gene has CDR1 SGHNT and CDR2 YYREEE (reference sequence). This CDR3 is built from 14 residues. The CDR3: CATRVAEYTDTQYF. The CDR3 nucleotides read TGTGCCACCAGAGTCGCGGAATACACAGATACGCAGTATTTT.

The rearrangement links TRBV5-4 to TRBJ2-7; 8 nucleotides line up with TRBD1. The V and J ends lost 4 bases and 5 bases, in that order; junction bases with no gene match: 11. CDR1 SGHNT and CDR2 YYREEE come from the germline V gene (reference sequence). This CDR3 has 15 amino acids. CDR3 coding DNA: TGTGCCAGCAGCGATAGGACAGGGCAAGGGAACGAGCAGTACTTC. It translates to CASSDRTGQGNEQYF.

The rearrangement links TRBV6-6 to TRBJ2-7; the D gene is possibly TRBD1 (6 bases). The V end was cut by 6 bases, the J end by 1 base, with 13 bases between. The CDR3 consists of 14 residues. The germline gives CDR1 MNHNY, CDR2 SVGAGI (reference sequence). The CDR3: CASRARQESYEQYF. Written as DNA, the CDR3 is TGTGCCAGCAGGGCCAGACAGGAATCCTACGAGCAGTACTTC.

The genes are TRBV7-6 and TRBJ1-5, with a weak D call TRBD1 (6 bases). Trimming removed 5 bases from V and 7 bases from J, with 15 bases in between. CDR3 length equals 14 residues. The germline CDR1 and CDR2 sequences are SGHVS and FNYEAQ. For the CDR3, the DNA is TGTGCCAGCAGCACACAGGGTCGGGCCCAGCCCCAGCATTTT. Its translation: CASSTQGRAQPQHF.

Points on this clone: Other nucleotide sequences from this sample produce the same CDR3. This chain's CDR3 is CASSPGQGSYEQYF. The CDR3 DNA sequence: TGTGCCAGCTCACCTGGACAGGGTTCCTACGAGCAGTACTTC. The V and J genes are TRBV18 and TRBJ2-7; 8 bases are shared with TRBD1. The CDR3 covers 14 residues. V lost 3 bases, J lost 1 base, and 2 bases stayed unmatched. Germline assignment: CDR1 KGHSH and CDR2 LQKENI.